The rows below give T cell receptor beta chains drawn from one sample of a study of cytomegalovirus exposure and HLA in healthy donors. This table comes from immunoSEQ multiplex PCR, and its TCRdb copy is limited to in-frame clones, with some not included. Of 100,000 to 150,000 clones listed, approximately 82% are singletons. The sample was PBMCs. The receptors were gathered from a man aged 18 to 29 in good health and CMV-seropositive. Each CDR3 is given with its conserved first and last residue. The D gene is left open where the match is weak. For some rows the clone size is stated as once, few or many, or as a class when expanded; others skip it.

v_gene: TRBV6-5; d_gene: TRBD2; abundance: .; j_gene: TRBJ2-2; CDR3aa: CAVKGTSGGSGELFF; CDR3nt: TGTGCCGTGAAGGGGACTAGCGGGGGGTCCGGGGAGCTGTTTTTT
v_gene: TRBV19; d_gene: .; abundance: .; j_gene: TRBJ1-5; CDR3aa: CASSIGADRNQPQHF; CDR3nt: TGTGCCAGTAGTATAGGGGCGGACAGAAATCAGCCCCAGCATTTT
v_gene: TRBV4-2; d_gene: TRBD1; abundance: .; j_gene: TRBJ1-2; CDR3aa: CASSQEGQTGGIGGGYTF; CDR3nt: TGTGCCAGCAGCCAAGAGGGTCAAACAGGGGGCATAGGGGGTGGCTACACCTTC
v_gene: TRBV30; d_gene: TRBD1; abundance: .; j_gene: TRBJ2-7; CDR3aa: CAWRVGTGGREQYF; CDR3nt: TGTGCCTGGAGAGTCGGGACAGGGGGACGCGAGCAGTACTTC
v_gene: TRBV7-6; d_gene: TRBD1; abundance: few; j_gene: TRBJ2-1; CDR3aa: CASSRGQGDYNEQFF; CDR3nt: TGTGCCAGCAGCCGGGGACAGGGGGATTACAATGAGCAGTTCTTC
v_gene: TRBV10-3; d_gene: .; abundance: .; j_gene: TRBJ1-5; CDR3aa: CAISESRGGINQPQHF; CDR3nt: TGTGCCATCAGTGAGTCGAGAGGGGGAATCAATCAGCCCCAGCATTTT
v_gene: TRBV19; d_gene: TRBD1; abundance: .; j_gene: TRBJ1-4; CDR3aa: CASHPGQGPNEKLFF; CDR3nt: TGTGCCAGCCATCCGGGACAGGGCCCTAATGAAAAACTGTTTTTT
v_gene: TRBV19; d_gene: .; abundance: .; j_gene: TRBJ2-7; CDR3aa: CASTLSGGGRDYEQYF; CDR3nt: TGTGCCAGTACCCTCAGTGGGGGGGGCCGCGACTACGAGCAGTACTTC
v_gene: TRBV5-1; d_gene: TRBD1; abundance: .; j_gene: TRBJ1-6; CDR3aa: CASSPTTHTGGAVSPLHF; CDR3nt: TGCGCCAGCAGCCCTACAACCCATACAGGGGGGGCTGTCTCACCCCTCCACTTT
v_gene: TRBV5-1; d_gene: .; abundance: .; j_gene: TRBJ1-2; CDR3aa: CASSPDSYGYTF; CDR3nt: TGCGCCAGCAGCCCGGACAGCTATGGCTACACCTTC
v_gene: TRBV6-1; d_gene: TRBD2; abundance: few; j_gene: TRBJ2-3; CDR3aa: CASSETSGGPDTQYF; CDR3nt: TGTGCCAGCAGTGAGACTAGCGGGGGCCCAGATACGCAGTATTTT
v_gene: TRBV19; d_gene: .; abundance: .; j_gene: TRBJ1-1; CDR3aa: CASSQWVGNTEAFF; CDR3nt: TGTGCCAGTAGTCAATGGGTGGGCAACACTGAAGCTTTCTTT
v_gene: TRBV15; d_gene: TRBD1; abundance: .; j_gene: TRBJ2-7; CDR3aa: CATSTRDSSYEQYF; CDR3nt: TGTGCCACCAGCACCCGGGACAGCTCCTACGAGCAGTACTTC
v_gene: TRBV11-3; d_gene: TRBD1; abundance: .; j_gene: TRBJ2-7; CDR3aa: CASSLDGTASEQYF; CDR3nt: TGTGCCAGCAGCTTAGATGGGACAGCGTCCGAGCAGTACTTC
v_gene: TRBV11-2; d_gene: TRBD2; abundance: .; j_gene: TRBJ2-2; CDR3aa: CASSRLAGGLGANTGELFF; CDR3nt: TGTGCCAGCAGCCGTCTAGCGGGGGGGCTGGGTGCGAACACCGGGGAGCTGTTTTTT
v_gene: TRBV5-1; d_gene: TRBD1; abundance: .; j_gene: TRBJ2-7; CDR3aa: CASSRTGGAEQYF; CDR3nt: TGCGCCAGCAGTAGGACAGGGGGCGCCGAGCAGTACTTC
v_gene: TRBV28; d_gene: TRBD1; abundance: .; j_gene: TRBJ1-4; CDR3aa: CASSPGTANEKLFF; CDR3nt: TGTGCCAGCAGCCCAGGGACAGCTAATGAAAAACTGTTTTTT
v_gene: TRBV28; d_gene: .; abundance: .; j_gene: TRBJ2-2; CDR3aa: CASSSPPAGVFF; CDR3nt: TGTGCCAGCAGTTCCCCGCCAGCCGGAGTGTTTTTT
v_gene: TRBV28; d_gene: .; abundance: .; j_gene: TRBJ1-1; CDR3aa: CASSLGEMNTEAFF; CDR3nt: TGTGCCAGCAGTTTAGGAGAGATGAACACTGAAGCTTTCTTT
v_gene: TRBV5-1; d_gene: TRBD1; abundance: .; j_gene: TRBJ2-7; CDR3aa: CASRPGQDGEQYF; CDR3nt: TGCGCCAGCAGGCCGGGACAGGACGGCGAGCAGTACTTC
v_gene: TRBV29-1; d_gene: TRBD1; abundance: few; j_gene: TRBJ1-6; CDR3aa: CSVAGQGENSPLHF; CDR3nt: TGCAGCGTCGCTGGACAGGGAGAGAATTCACCCCTCCACTTT
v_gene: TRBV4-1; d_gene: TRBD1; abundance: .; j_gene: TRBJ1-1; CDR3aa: CASSLQTGLNTEAFF; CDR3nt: TGCGCCAGCAGCCTACAGACAGGGTTGAACACTGAAGCTTTCTTT
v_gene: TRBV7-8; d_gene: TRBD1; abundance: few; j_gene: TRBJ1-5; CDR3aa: CASTQGQGNQPQHF; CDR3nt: TGTGCCAGCACGCAAGGACAGGGGAATCAGCCCCAGCATTTT
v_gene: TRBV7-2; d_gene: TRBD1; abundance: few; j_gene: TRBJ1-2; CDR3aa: CASSPRGLVYGYTF; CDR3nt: TGTGCCAGCAGCCCCAGGGGGCTCGTCTATGGCTACACCTTC
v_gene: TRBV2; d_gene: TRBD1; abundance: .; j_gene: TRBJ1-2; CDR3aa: CASSASTGDYGYTF; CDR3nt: TGTGCCAGCAGCGCCTCGACAGGGGACTATGGCTACACCTTC
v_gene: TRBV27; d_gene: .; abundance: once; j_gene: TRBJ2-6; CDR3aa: CASSSPSGANSGANVLTF; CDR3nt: TGTGCCAGCAGTTCCCCCTCAGGGGCGAACTCTGGGGCCAACGTCCTGACTTTC
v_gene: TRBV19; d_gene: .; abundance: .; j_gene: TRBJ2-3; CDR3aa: CASSRADTQYF; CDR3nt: TGTGCCAGTAGTAGAGCAGATACGCAGTATTTT
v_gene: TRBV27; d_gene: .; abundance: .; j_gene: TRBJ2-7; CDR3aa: CASRRGGLGYEQYF; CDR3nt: TGTGCCAGCAGGAGAGGAGGGCTAGGCTACGAGCAGTACTTC
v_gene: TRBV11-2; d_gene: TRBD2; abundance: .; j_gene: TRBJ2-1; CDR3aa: CASSLAGGDEQFF; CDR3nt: TGTGCCAGCAGCTTAGCGGGGGGAGATGAGCAGTTCTTC
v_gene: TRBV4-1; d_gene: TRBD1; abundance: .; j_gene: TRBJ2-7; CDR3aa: CASRRDRTGAEQYF; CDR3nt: TGCGCCAGCAGGCGCGACCGCACAGGGGCCGAGCAGTACTTC
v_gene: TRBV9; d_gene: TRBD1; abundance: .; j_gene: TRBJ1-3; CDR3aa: CASSPRQGKGNTIYF; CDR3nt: TGTGCCAGCAGCCCCAGACAGGGGAAGGGAAACACCATATATTTT
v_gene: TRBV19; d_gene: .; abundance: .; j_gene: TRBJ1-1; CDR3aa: CASSIMGLRNTEAFF; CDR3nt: TGTGCCAGTAGTATTATGGGGCTGAGGAACACTGAAGCTTTCTTT
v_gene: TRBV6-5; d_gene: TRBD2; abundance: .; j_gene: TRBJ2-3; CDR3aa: CASSLSGGGTDTQYF; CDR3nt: TGTGCCAGCAGTCTCTCGGGGGGGGGCACAGATACGCAGTATTTT
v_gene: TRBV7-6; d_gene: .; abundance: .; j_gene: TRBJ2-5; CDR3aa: CASGLGAGETQYF; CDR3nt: TGTGCCAGCGGTTTGGGGGCAGGGGAGACCCAGTACTTC
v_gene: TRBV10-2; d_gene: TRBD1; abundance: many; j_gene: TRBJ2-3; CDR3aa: CASSESTGVGADTQYF; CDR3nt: TGCGCCAGCAGTGAGTCGACAGGGGTTGGCGCAGATACGCAGTATTTT
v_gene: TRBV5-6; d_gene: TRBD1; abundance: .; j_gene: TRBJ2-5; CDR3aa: CASSFDRGQETQYF; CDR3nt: TGTGCCAGCAGCTTTGACAGGGGCCAAGAGACCCAGTACTTC
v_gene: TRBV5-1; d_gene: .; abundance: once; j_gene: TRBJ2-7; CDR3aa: CASSLVGDAYEQYF; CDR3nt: TGCGCCAGCAGCTTGGTGGGCGACGCCTACGAGCAGTACTTC
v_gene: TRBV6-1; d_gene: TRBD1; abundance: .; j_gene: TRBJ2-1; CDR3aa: CASSDPGTGGINEQFF; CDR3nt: TGTGCCAGCAGTGACCCAGGGACAGGGGGAATTAATGAGCAGTTCTTC
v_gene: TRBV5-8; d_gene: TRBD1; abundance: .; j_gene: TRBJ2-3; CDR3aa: CASSQGQQATDTQYF; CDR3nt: TGTGCCAGCAGCCAGGGACAGCAGGCCACAGATACGCAGTATTTT
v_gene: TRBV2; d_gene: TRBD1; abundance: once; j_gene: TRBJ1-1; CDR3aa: CASSDDRVNTEAFF; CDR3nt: TGTGCCAGCAGCGACGACAGGGTCAATACTGAAGCTTTCTTT
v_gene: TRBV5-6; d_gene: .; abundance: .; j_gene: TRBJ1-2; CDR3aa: CASSLLAGNYGYTF; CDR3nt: TGTGCCAGCAGCTTGTTGGCTGGTAACTATGGCTACACCTTC
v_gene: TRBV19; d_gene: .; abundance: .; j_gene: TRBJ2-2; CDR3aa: CASMQINTGELFF; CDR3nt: TGTGCCAGTATGCAGATCAACACCGGGGAGCTGTTTTTT